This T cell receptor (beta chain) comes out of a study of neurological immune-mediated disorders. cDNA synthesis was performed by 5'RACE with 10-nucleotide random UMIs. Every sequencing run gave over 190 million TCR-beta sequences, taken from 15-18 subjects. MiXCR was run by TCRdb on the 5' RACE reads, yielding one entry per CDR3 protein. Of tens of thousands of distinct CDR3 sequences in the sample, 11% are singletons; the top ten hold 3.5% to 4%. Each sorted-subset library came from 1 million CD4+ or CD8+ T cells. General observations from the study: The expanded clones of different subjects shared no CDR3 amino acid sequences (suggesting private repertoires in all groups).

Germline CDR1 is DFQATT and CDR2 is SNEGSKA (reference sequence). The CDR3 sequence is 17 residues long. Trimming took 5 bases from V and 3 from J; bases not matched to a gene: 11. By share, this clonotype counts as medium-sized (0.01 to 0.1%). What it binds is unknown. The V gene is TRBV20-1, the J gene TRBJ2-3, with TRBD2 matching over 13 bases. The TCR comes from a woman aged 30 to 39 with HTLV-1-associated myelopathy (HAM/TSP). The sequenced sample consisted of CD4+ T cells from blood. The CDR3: CSAASPLLAGGTDTQYF. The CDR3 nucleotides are TGCAGTGCTGCCTCGCCCCTACTAGCGGGGGGGACAGATACGCAGTATTTT.